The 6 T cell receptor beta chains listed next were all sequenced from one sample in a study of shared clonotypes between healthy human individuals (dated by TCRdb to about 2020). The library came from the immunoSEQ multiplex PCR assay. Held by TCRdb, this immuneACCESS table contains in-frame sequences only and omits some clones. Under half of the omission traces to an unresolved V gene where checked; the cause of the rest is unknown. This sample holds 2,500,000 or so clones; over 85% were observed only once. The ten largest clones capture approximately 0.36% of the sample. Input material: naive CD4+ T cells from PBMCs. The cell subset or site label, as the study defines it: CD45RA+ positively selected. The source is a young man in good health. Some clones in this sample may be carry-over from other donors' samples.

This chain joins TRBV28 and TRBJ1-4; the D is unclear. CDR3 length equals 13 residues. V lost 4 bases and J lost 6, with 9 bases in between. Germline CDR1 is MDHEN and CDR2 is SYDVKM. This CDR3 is CASSSARDEKLFF. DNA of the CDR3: TGTGCCAGCAGTTCGGCCCGCGATGAAAAACTGTTTTTT.

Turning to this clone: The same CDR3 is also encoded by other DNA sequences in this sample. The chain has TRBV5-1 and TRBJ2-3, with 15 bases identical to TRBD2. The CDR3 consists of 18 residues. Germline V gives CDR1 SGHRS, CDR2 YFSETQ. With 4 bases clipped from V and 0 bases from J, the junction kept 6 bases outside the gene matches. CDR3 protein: CASSRGLAGGTSTDTQYF. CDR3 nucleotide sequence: TGCGCCAGCAGCCGTGGACTAGCGGGAGGGACTAGCACAGATACGCAGTATTTT.

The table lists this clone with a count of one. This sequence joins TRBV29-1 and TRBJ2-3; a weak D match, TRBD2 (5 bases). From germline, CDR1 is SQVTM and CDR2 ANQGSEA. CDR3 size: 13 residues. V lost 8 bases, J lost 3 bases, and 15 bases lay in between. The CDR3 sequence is CSLDGGGTDTQYF. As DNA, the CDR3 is TGCAGCCTCGACGGAGGTGGGACAGATACGCAGTATTTT.

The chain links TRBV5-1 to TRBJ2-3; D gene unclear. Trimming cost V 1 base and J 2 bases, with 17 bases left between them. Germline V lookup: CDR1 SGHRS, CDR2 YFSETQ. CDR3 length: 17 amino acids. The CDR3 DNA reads TGCGCCAGCAGCTTGATGAGGAGCTTAACCTTCACAGATACGCAGTATTTT. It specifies CASSLMRSLTFTDTQYF.

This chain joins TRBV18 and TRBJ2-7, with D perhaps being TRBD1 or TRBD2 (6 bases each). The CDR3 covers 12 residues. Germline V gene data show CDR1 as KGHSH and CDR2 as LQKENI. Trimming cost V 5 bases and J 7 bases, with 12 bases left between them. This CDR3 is CASSAGHEEQYF. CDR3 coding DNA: TGTGCCAGCTCAGCGGGACACGAAGAGCAGTACTTC.

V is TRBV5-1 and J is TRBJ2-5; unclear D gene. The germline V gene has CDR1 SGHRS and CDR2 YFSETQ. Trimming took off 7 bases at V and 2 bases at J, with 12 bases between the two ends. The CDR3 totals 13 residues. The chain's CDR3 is CASRAGRQETQYF. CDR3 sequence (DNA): TGCGCCAGCCGAGCCGGACGGCAAGAGACCCAGTACTTC.